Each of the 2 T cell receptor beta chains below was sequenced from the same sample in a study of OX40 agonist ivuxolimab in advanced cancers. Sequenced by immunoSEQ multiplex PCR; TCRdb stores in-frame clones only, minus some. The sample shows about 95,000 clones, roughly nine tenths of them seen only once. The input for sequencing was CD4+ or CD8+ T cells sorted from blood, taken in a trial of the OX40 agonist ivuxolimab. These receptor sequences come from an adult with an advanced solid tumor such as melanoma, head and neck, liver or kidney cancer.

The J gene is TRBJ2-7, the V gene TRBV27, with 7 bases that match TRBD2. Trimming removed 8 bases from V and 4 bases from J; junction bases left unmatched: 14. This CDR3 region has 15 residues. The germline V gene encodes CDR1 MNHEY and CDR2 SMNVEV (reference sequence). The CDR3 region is CASSPLGSGGYEQYF. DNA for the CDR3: TGTGCCAGCTCCCCCCTAGGATCCGGGGGGTACGAGCAGTACTTC.

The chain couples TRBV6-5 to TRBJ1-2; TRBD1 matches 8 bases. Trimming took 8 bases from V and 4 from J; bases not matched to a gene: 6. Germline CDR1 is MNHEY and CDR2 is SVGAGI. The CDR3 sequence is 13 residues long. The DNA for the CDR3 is TGTGCCAGCGCGCGCGGACAGGGCTATGGCTACACCTTC. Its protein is CASARGQGYGYTF.